The TCR beta chain described here comes from a study of blood T cell repertoires in COVID-19. Study context: PBMCs, B-cell-depleted T cells, or T cells provided the cDNA or gDNA that made up the material.

In the original processing: Reference gene primers were amplified, and this amplification served to estimate nucleated cell counts. Sequencing was performed with immunoSEQ multiplex PCR; in TCRdb, only in-frame clones are kept and a portion is missing. The V and J calls and the clone size are those of that table, but D and trimming were determined from the DNA. The sample consists of roughly 76,000 clones, 75% to 85% of them appearing once. The sequence derives from a human donor in a cohort sampled during active COVID-19. Sample: peripheral blood.

The CDR3 here is CASSYGPSGSSGEQYF. The DNA of the CDR3 is TGTGCCAGCAGTTACGGTCCTAGCGGGTCCTCGGGCGAGCAGTACTTC. This chain uses TRBV6-5 with TRBJ2-7; 8 positions match TRBD2. The CDR3 has 16 residues. Trimming cost V 2 bases and J 6 bases; bases outside gene matches: 12. CDR1 is MNHEY and CDR2 is SVGAGI in the germline V gene.